This T cell receptor beta chain was recorded in a study of blood T cell repertoires in COVID-19. Original methodology: How many nucleated cells were present was estimated from reference gene primer amplification. Measured with immunoSEQ multiplex PCR; TCRdb has only the in-frame clones, and not every one. V and J calls plus clone size are reproduced from that table; the DNA served to infer D and trimming. The repertoire has roughly 100,000 clones, 85% to 90% of them found once; the top ten carry 4.5% to 5.5%. V lost 2 bases and J lost 4; bases outside the gene matches: 4. CDR3 size: 16 residues. Germline CDR1 reads MGHDK; CDR2 reads SYGVNS.

The sequenced sample was peripheral blood. This receptor was identified in a woman over 75 with active COVID-19. The chain combines TRBV25-1 with TRBJ2-7; 14 nucleotides align to TRBD2. For the CDR3, the DNA is TGTGCCAGCAGTGAAGGACTAGCGGGAGGTTTTTACGAGCAGTACTTC. Translated: CASSEGLAGGFYEQYF.